These 2 T cell receptor beta chains were sequenced from one sample in a study of monozygotic twins with inflammatory bowel disease. Using the 5' RACE reads, TCRdb records one entry per CDR3 protein without DNA. This sample's table reports under 350,000 distinct CDR3 sequences. The sequencing input was blood. The receptor source for this set is a human donor with ulcerative colitis or Crohn's disease, or a healthy co-twin of an affected twin (not recorded which).

The rearrangement joins TRBV9 to TRBJ1-2. Germline loops: CDR1 SGDLS, CDR2 YYNGEE. This CDR3 has 14 amino acids. CDR3 region: CASSVGVGREGYTF.

The chain is built from TRBV28 and TRBJ2-7. Per germline, CDR1 MDHEN and CDR2 SYDVKM. The CDR3 spans 15 residues. This CDR3 reads CASSWRDRASYEQYF. The whole variable domain, remainder taken from reference TRBV28 and TRBJ2-7, is DVKVTQSSRYLVKRTGEKVFLECVQDMDHENMFWYRQDPGLGLRLIYFSYDVKMKEKGDIPEGYSVSREKKERFSLILESASTNQTSMYLCASSWRDRASYEQYFGPGTRLTVT.